This paragraph covers one T cell receptor (beta chain) sequence. Its antigen remains unidentified. CDR3 length: 14 residues. From germline, CDR1 is SGHRS and CDR2 YFSETQ. V lost 4 bases and J 3 bases, leaving 11 bases between the germline ends. The data were taken from a study of shared clonotypes between healthy human individuals. Study-level background: Used for every donor were three CD4 naive, three CD4 memory, two CD8 naive and one CD8 memory plate.

Sequencing used immunoSEQ multiplex PCR; TCRdb keeps in-frame clones, though not all of them. Among 2 million to 2.5 million clones, 85% to 95% were seen once, and the ten largest hold about 0.37%. Study results and caveats: Estimated clonotype richness was generally higher in naive than memory subsets.

Material: naive CD4+ T cells from PBMCs. This sample's subset: CD45RA+ positively selected. V is TRBV5-1 and J is TRBJ2-1; possibly TRBD1 or TRBD2 for D (5 bases each). The receptor's source is a man in his late teens or twenties in good health. Some clones in this sample may be carry-over from other donors' samples. The CDR3 here is CASSRGDGYNEQFF. CDR3 nucleotide sequence: TGCGCCAGCAGCCGTGGGGACGGCTACAATGAGCAGTTCTTC.